What follows describes a single T cell receptor beta chain. This receptor's antigen is unknown. No much larger clone exists at a distance of one base, and base qualities are not known. The sample originates from a study of CD8 T cells in ankylosing spondylitis (dated by TCRdb to about 2017). The study in broad terms: To find TCR variants linked to disease, the study profiled T cell receptor beta repertoires in ankylosing spondylitis patients and healthy donors. The full study cohort was made up of about 24 ankylosing spondylitis patients and approximately 100 healthy donors. Peripheral blood was sampled, and synovial fluid was additionally collected from ankylosing spondylitis patients. Here is what the overall study found, with its caveats: A TCR beta motif made up of several highly homologous amino acid variants appeared to be characteristic of blood from ankylosing spondylitis patients. Some motif variants were previously reported in synovial fluid and blood of reactive arthritis patients, suggesting common disease-initiation mechanisms. The disease-linked clones were reported to be significantly enriched in matched synovial fluid samples from ankylosing spondylitis patients. The disease-linked clones showed a CD8+ phenotype and occurred at relatively low frequencies in peripheral blood.

V loses 6 bases, J loses 2 bases, and the germline ends lie 9 bases apart. The CDR3, from cysteine to phenylalanine, totals 13 residues. CDR3 DNA is the only sequence kept; it has 39 bases, read in frame from the first base. The sequencer listed for this sample is Illumina HiSeq 2500. TCR beta libraries were prepared by quantitative 5'-RACE with molecular barcodes. The paper's data handling went like this. To identify disease-linked TCR variants, a new computational method was used, one built on a probabilistic model of VDJ rearrangement. Clones were called with MiXCR by TCRdb after fastp trimmed the public reads at Q25, and only in-frame beta chains were retained. Rows are combined by CDR3 protein, so each entry shows the most common genes and DNA. These V and J calls originate from TCRdb's pipeline instead of the authors' own analysis. The sample yields 250,000 to 300,000 distinct CDR3 sequences; 15% to 20% were counted once. The top ten clones comprise around 33% of the sample.

The sample comprised blood, either unsorted or a sorted T cell fraction (not recorded which). The sequence is built from TRBV12-3 or TRBV12-4 and TRBJ2-3, with the D gene too uncertain to name. The receptor's source is a male donor with ankylosing spondylitis or in good health (not recorded which). The CDR3 reads as follows: CASRPDTTDTQYF. DNA sequence: TGTGCCAGCAGGCCCGACACCACAGATACGCAGTATTTT.